This T cell receptor (beta chain) was identified in a study of blood T cell repertoires in COVID-19. About the study: The cDNA or gDNA used as material had been derived from T cells, B-cell-depleted T cells, or PBMCs.

V gave up 5 bases and J gave up 1 base; unmatched junction bases: 9. Germline V gene sequence: CDR1 SEHNR, CDR2 FQNEAQ (reference sequence). The CDR3 contains 16 residues. Recovery among Cohort 3 donors was established by two negative PCRs, clearance, or symptom resolution. The table came from immunoSEQ multiplex PCR; TCRdb's copy has only in-frame clones and leaves some out. The repertoire holds roughly 160,000 clones, with approximately 83% as singletons. The rearrangement uses TRBV7-9 and TRBJ2-3; 7 bases fit TRBD1. This sequence originates from a woman in her sixties who had recovered from COVID-19. The specimen was PBMCs or T cells enriched from blood (not recorded which). The CDR3 is CASSPRPGQGTDTQYF. CDR3 bases: TGTGCCAGCAGCCCTCGCCCAGGACAGGGCACAGATACGCAGTATTTT.